One and the same sample provided the 30 T cell receptor beta chains below, sequenced in a study of PD-1 blockade in classical Hodgkin lymphoma. Time point described: cycle 4 day 1 (C4D1), after around six weeks of nivolumab. Every single patient, without exception, relapsed after autologous stem cell transplantation, and brentuximab vedotin exposure varied. Generated by immunoSEQ multiplex PCR, the TCRdb table keeps only in-frame clones and is missing some. The sample holds tens of thousands of clones; about 89% are singletons and the top ten take 10%. The specimen comprised peripheral blood mononuclear cells (PBMCs), sampled before the fourth cycle of nivolumab. The receptors come from a human donor with classical Hodgkin lymphoma.

The V call is TRBV7-2, the J call TRBJ1-2; D is undetermined. Trimming pared 5 bases from V and 1 base from J, leaving 8 bases between. Per germline, CDR1 SGHTA and CDR2 FQGNSA. The CDR3 sequence is 13 residues long. The CDR3 bases are TGTGCCAGCAGCCTTCTTATTAACTATGGCTACACCTTC. This gives the protein CASSLLINYGYTF.

V usage is TRBV18 and J usage is TRBJ1-5; 7 bases line up with TRBD1. The germline V gene encodes CDR1 KGHSH and CDR2 LQKENI. The CDR3 spans 15 residues. J was trimmed by 1 base and V by 4 bases; bases with no gene match: 4. DNA of the CDR3: TGTGCCAGCTCACGGGCAGGGGGAAGCAATCAGCCCCAGCATTTT. It yields the protein CASSRAGGSNQPQHF.

This chain joins TRBV6-4 and TRBJ1-5; 7 bases fit TRBD1. The CDR3 is made up of 14 amino acids. V trimming: 5 bases; J trimming: 9 bases; junction bases outside the gene matches: 10. The germline CDR1 and CDR2 sequences are MRHNA and SNTAGT. The CDR3 region is CASSLAHRGAPQHF. Here the CDR3 DNA reads TGTGCCAGCAGTTTAGCGCACAGGGGCGCGCCCCAGCATTTT.

This chain connects TRBV7-2 to TRBJ1-2, with 8 bases fitting TRBD1. The CDR3 is 13 amino acids. Losses at the gene ends were 5 bases for V and 4 bases for J; bases not matched to a gene: 3. In germline, CDR1 is SGHTA, CDR2 FQGNSA. The CDR3: CASSPGQGYGYTF. The DNA for the CDR3 is TGTGCCAGCAGCCCTGGACAGGGCTATGGCTACACCTTC.

Here the CDR3 DNA reads TGTGCCAGCAGTTATCCCGTGGGGGGGACGGCCTACGAGCAGTACTTC. As protein: CASSYPVGGTAYEQYF. The J gene is TRBJ2-7, the V gene TRBV6-5, with 7 bases aligning to TRBD2. The CDR3 is 16 residues long. V shed 3 bases, J shed 2 bases, and the junction held 10 bases outside the gene matches. Looked up from germline, CDR1 is MNHEY and CDR2 is SVGAGI.

V is TRBV7-9 and J is TRBJ1-4; no definite D call. The CDR3 spans 13 residues. Trimming removed 7 bases at V and 4 bases at J, with 10 bases between. Germline assignment: CDR1 SEHNR and CDR2 FQNEAQ (reference sequence). The CDR3 DNA is TGTGCCAGCATAGGCCCGAATAATGAAAAACTGTTTTTT. It yields the protein CASIGPNNEKLFF.

Written as DNA, the CDR3 is TGTGCCAGCTCGAATCAGGGTCACAGCAATCAGCCCCAGCATTTT. Its translation is CASSNQGHSNQPQHF. This chain uses TRBV18 with TRBJ1-5; weak D call: TRBD1 (5 bases). Germline assignment: CDR1 KGHSH and CDR2 LQKENI. This CDR3 comprises 15 residues. Trimming pared 6 bases from V and 1 base from J, leaving 13 bases between.

The chain couples TRBV9 to TRBJ1-1; weak D call: TRBD1 (5 bases). V gave up 3 bases and J gave up 0 bases, with 9 bases separating them. CDR3 length equals 14 residues. Germline V gene lookup returns CDR1 SGDLS and CDR2 YYNGEE. CDR3 sequence (DNA): TGTGCCAGCAGCGGGGACGTCATGAACACTGAAGCTTTCTTT. Amino acids: CASSGDVMNTEAFF.

The V gene is TRBV2, the J gene TRBJ2-7; no clear D. Looked up from germline, CDR1 is SNHLY and CDR2 is FYNNEI. The CDR3 runs to 14 residues. V was cut by 6 bases and J by 0 bases, with 12 bases left in between. CDR3 coding DNA: TGTGCCAGCAGAATGGAGTACAGCTCCTACGAGCAGTACTTC. Translated, it gives CASRMEYSSYEQYF.

The V gene is TRBV6-1, the J gene TRBJ2-7, with a tentative D call TRBD1 (5 bases). CDR3 length: 13 amino acids. V was clipped by 8 bases and J by 0 bases, with 11 bases between them. Germline V gives CDR1 MNHNS, CDR2 SASEGT. The CDR3 region has the DNA TGTGCCAGCGACACGACAGACTCCTACGAGCAGTACTTC. Translated, it gives CASDTTDSYEQYF.

The V call is TRBV5-1, the J call TRBJ1-2, with D possibly matching TRBD1 (5 bases). The length of the CDR3 is 15 residues. The V end lost 3 bases, the J end lost 2 bases, and 14 bases lay between the germline ends. Looked up from germline, CDR1 is SGHRS and CDR2 is YFSETQ. The CDR3 bases are TGCGCCAGCAGCTGGGACGGCCCCTACAACTATGGCTACACCTTC. This codes for CASSWDGPYNYGYTF.

This chain links TRBV25-1 with TRBJ2-3, with D perhaps TRBD2 (5 bases). Per germline, CDR1 MGHDK and CDR2 SYGVNS. Trimming stripped 1 base from V and 14 bases from J, with 16 bases between. The CDR3 loop spans 13 amino acids. The CDR3 region is CASSESTQLGPYF. DNA of the CDR3: TGTGCCAGCAGTGAATCGACCCAACTAGGACCGTATTTT.

J is TRBJ2-1 and V is TRBV10-3; 9 bases agree with TRBD1. This CDR3 has 15 residues. Trimming cost V 8 bases and J 7 bases; bases outside gene matches: 12. Germline V CDR1 and CDR2: ENHRY, SYGVKD. The CDR3: CAIGVDRGGGNEQFF. As DNA, the CDR3 is TGTGCCATCGGAGTGGACAGGGGCGGAGGAAATGAGCAGTTCTTC.

The chain uses TRBV5-6 and TRBJ1-1; D is unclear. The germline V gene encodes CDR1 SGHDT and CDR2 YYEEEE. The V gene lost 4 bases and the J gene lost 6 bases, with 7 bases spanning the gap. This CDR3 has 11 residues. CDR3 region: CASSTRAEAFF. The CDR3 DNA is TGTGCCAGCAGCACGCGGGCTGAAGCTTTCTTT.

J is TRBJ2-1 and V is TRBV30; D call uncertain. The germline V gene encodes CDR1 GTSNPN and CDR2 SVGIG (reference sequence). The V and J ends lost 2 bases and 4 bases respectively, with 3 bases between them. The CDR3 is 11 amino acids. CDR3 nucleotides: TGTGCCTGGAGTAATTACAATGAGCAGTTCTTC. Translation gives CAWSNYNEQFF.

The V gene is TRBV27, the J gene TRBJ2-1; 8 bases fit TRBD2. The CDR3 length is 14 residues. Germline lookup yields CDR1 MNHEY and CDR2 SMNVEV (reference sequence). J gave up 5 bases and V 6 bases, and 6 bases lay outside the gene matches. In nucleotides, the CDR3 is TGTGCCAGCAGCAGCGGGGGTTCTCACAATGAGCAGTTCTTC. Translated, it gives CASSSGGSHNEQFF.

The gene calls are TRBV6-5 and TRBJ2-7, with a possible D match to TRBD2 (6 bases). Trimming left V 7 bases short and J 5 bases short, with 21 bases between. Per the germline V gene, CDR1 is MNHEY and CDR2 is SVGAGI. CDR3 length: 15 residues. This CDR3 is CASTNAGRSADEQYF. CDR3 bases: TGTGCCAGCACCAATGCGGGGAGGTCGGCGGACGAGCAGTACTTC.

This clone has a single count. The J gene is TRBJ2-1, the V gene TRBV19; D is unresolved. The V gene's germline CDR1 is LNHDA and CDR2 SQIVND (reference sequence). CDR3 size: 13 residues. V was shortened by 5 bases and J by 8 bases, with 13 bases between the two germline ends. CDR3 nucleotide sequence: TGTGCCAGTAGTCCCGGATTCCCCGATGAGCAGTTCTTC. Translating it yields CASSPGFPDEQFF.

This chain uses TRBV10-2 with TRBJ2-3, with a possible D match to TRBD2 (6 bases). This CDR3 is 13 amino acids long. The V end was cut by 4 bases, the J end by 3 bases, with 8 bases between. Germline V gene lookup returns CDR1 WSHSY and CDR2 SAAADI. CDR3 in DNA: TGCGCCAGCAGTGTGGGGGGAACAGATACGCAGTATTTT. Protein sequence: CASSVGGTDTQYF.

This clone appeared once. This chain links TRBV30 with TRBJ1-2, with TRBD1 as a possible D gene (6 bases). Germline V gene data show CDR1 as GTSNPN and CDR2 as SVGIG (reference sequence). The CDR3 has 13 amino acids. V lost 1 base to trimming and J lost 8 bases, with 14 bases between them. CDR3 bases: TGTGCCTGGAGTGGGGGGCCCTCGGCCGGCTACACCTTC. Its translation is CAWSGGPSAGYTF.

The chain carries TRBV7-9 and TRBJ1-5; 7 nucleotides agree with TRBD1. The CDR3 is 14 amino acids. Germline-derived CDR1 and CDR2 are SEHNR and FQNEAQ (reference sequence). Trimming cost V 5 bases and J 4 bases; bases outside gene matches: 5. The CDR3 here is CASSPKQGNQPQHF. CDR3 in DNA: TGTGCCAGCAGCCCCAAACAGGGGAATCAGCCCCAGCATTTT.

The rearrangement uses TRBV7-8 and TRBJ1-4; D call uncertain. From germline, CDR1 is SGHVS and CDR2 FQNEAQ. The CDR3 totals 17 residues. Deletions cut 1 base from V and 3 bases from J, with 15 bases between. CDR3 sequence reads: CASSLGRRWPPNEKLFF. DNA of the CDR3: TGTGCCAGCAGCTTAGGTAGACGGTGGCCACCTAATGAAAAACTGTTTTTT.

The chain employs TRBV11-3 and TRBJ2-1; 7 bases fit TRBD2. Germline CDR1 is SGHNT and CDR2 is YENEEA. CDR3 size: 15 residues. The junction had 3 bases not matched to a gene; V was cut back by 2 bases and J by 2 bases. In nucleotides, the CDR3 is TGTGCCAGCAGCTTATCAGCGGGGACCTACAATGAGCAGTTCTTC. Protein product: CASSLSAGTYNEQFF.

The chain has TRBV27 and TRBJ1-5; no clear D. The CDR3 consists of 17 residues. Germline CDR1 and CDR2: MNHEY and SMNVEV (reference sequence). Deletions cut 2 bases from V and 0 bases from J, with 14 bases between. The CDR3: CASSLGSGPYSNQPQHF. In nucleotides, the CDR3 is TGTGCCAGCAGTTTAGGCTCCGGGCCCTATAGCAATCAGCCCCAGCATTTT.

The chain combines TRBV18 with TRBJ1-2; no definite D call. Trimming took 5 bases from V and 8 from J, leaving 12 bases between them. The length of the CDR3 is 12 residues. Germline V gives CDR1 KGHSH, CDR2 LQKENI. Written as DNA, the CDR3 is TGTGCCAGCTCAATAATAGGGAGAGGCTACACCTTC. Translating it yields CASSIIGRGYTF.

This sequence joins TRBV7-3 and TRBJ2-1; possible D gene TRBD1, 7 bases. The ends were cut back, 5 bases at V and 8 bases at J, with 19 bases in the middle. In germline, CDR1 is SGHTA, CDR2 FQGTGA. This CDR3 spans 15 amino acids. For the CDR3, the DNA is TGTGCCAGCAGCCTTTCCGGGATCAGGGGGGATGAGCAGTTCTTC. This translates into CASSLSGIRGDEQFF.

The chain uses TRBV11-2 and TRBJ2-1, with TRBD2 matching 7 bases. Germline trimming cut 0 bases from V and 6 bases from J; bases unmatched to any gene: 8. The CDR3 spans 16 residues. Per the germline V gene, CDR1 is SGHAT and CDR2 is FQNNGV. CDR3 nucleotide sequence: TGTGCCAGCAGCTTAGAGTTTCGTCTAGCGGCCAATGAGCAGTTCTTC. Amino acids: CASSLEFRLAANEQFF.

The chain carries TRBV5-1 and TRBJ2-5; no reliable D call. Germline V gives CDR1 SGHRS, CDR2 YFSETQ. V gave up 0 bases and J gave up 2 bases, with 5 bases separating them. This CDR3 has 13 amino acids. The CDR3: CASSLEGQETQYF. The CDR3 nucleotides are TGCGCCAGCAGCTTGGAGGGTCAAGAGACCCAGTACTTC.

Of note for this clone: Its ends do not fully match the called genes, so a read error is possible. Different DNA sequences within this sample yield the same CDR3. J is TRBJ1-1 and V is TRBV5-4; D ambiguous. The germline gives CDR1 SGHNT, CDR2 YYREEE (reference sequence). This CDR3 has 11 amino acids. This CDR3 is CASSLNTEAFF. CDR3 coding DNA: TGTGCCAGCAGCTTGAATACTGAAGCTTTCTTT.

This chain connects TRBV5-4 to TRBJ2-5, with TRBD2 matching 13 bases. This CDR3 has 15 amino acids. Germline trimming cut 4 bases from V and 5 bases from J; bases unmatched to any gene: 5. Germline loops: CDR1 SGHNT, CDR2 YYREEE (reference sequence). The CDR3 DNA follows: TGTGCCAGCAGCCTTACTAGCGGGGGGGTTGAGACCCAGTACTTC. This gives the protein CASSLTSGGVETQYF.